The T cell receptor beta chain under discussion was sequenced for a study of radiotherapy plus CTLA-4 blockade in lung cancer. Study-wide context: Objective response rate was more than 15%; disease control rate, less than 40%.

Germline-derived CDR1 and CDR2 are SGHRS and YFSETQ. This CDR3 comprises 15 residues. With V trimmed by 4 bases and J by 5 bases, 10 bases remained unmatched. Study findings and constraints: Among reported predictors of response, early blood T cell clone dynamics with interferon-beta performed best. Blood TCR clones of tumor origin expanded after radiotherapy plus ipilimumab.

Sequenced by immunoSEQ multiplex PCR; TCRdb stores in-frame clones only, minus some. The table lists around 45,000 clones, 70% to 80% of them singletons, with approximately 10% in the top ten. Notes on this clone: Its antigen is still unknown.

This chain joins TRBV5-1 and TRBJ1-1; 8 bases agree with TRBD1. This specimen consisted of peripheral blood, obtained from a patient treated with radiotherapy plus ipilimumab. This clonotype originated in a human donor with non-small cell lung cancer who had stable disease on radiotherapy plus ipilimumab. Here the CDR3 DNA reads TGCGCCAGCAGCGGGTCAGGGGGCGCGGGGACTGAAGCTTTCTTT. This codes for CASSGSGGAGTEAFF.